These T cell receptor beta chains were read from a single sample in a study of T cells after yellow fever vaccination. Via MiXCR, TCRdb re-called the 5' RACE reads, giving one row per CDR3 protein. The sample lists about 580,000 distinct CDR3 sequences, around 16% occurring once. The sample in question was PBMCs, obtained less than 6 days after the first yellow fever vaccination. Receptor source: a man between 18 and 35 years old who received the YFV17D yellow fever vaccine. CDR3s include the opening cysteine and the closing phenylalanine or tryptophan. The D gene is left open where the match is weak. Expanded clones get a size class; other rows say once, few or many, or leave the size out.

>-|TRBV5-1|TRBJ2-5|TRBD1
CASRHSDRVRQETQYF
TGCGCCAGCCGTCACTCTGACAGGGTCCGCCAAGAGACCCAGTACTTC
>once|TRBV20-1|TRBJ2-3|-
CSARPPGTHPQYF
TGCAGTGCTCGGCCACCCGGGACTCACCCGCAGTATTTT
>-|TRBV19|TRBJ2-1|-
CASSIGTLYTNEQFF
TGTGCCAGTAGTATTGGGACCCTCTACACTAATGAGCAGTTCTTC
>many|TRBV7-2|TRBJ1-1|-
CASSLEAGKNTEAFF
TGTGCCAGCAGCTTAGAGGCGGGGAAGAACACTGAAGCTTTCTTT
>many|TRBV12-3/TRBV12-4|TRBJ2-1|-
CASSLEGSSYNEQFF
TGTGCCAGCAGTTTAGAGGGGAGCTCCTACAATGAGCAGTTCTTC
>-|TRBV6-5|TRBJ1-4|-
CASSYTQATNEKLFF
TGTGCCAGCAGTTATACGCAGGCAACTAATGAAAAACTGTTTTTT
>few|TRBV20-1|TRBJ1-2|-
CSARWGGYYGYTF
TGCAGTGCCCGGTGGGGCGGATACTATGGCTACACCTTC
>few|TRBV6-2/TRBV6-3|TRBJ1-5|-
CASQGWGARSNQPQHF
TGTGCCAGCCAGGGGTGGGGGGCTAGAAGCAATCAGCCCCAGCATTTT
>many|TRBV12-3/TRBV12-4|TRBJ2-3|TRBD2
CASSPWGSGASDTQYF
TGTGCCAGCAGCCCTTGGGGTAGCGGGGCCTCAGATACGCAGTATTTT
>once|TRBV10-3|TRBJ2-1|-
CAISESGVIDEQFF
TGTGCCATCAGTGAGTCAGGGGTTATCGATGAGCAGTTCTTC
>few|TRBV28|TRBJ1-1|-
CASSGLGRMNTEAFF
TGTGCCAGCAGTGGGCTCGGGCGGATGAACACTGAAGCTTTCTTT
>few|TRBV3-1|TRBJ2-5|-
CASSQGLGFQYF
TGTGCCAGCAGCCAAGGACTCGGGTTTCAGTACTTC
>-|TRBV7-6|TRBJ1-1|-
CASSPEGDTEAFF
TGTGCCAGCAGCCCTGAGGGAGACACTGAAGCTTTCTTT
>-|TRBV29-1|TRBJ2-7|TRBD1
CSVEVGTESYEQYF
TGCAGCGTCGAGGTAGGGACAGAATCCTACGAGCAGTACTTC
>-|TRBV6-1|TRBJ2-3|-
CATSTPGTDTQYF
TGTGCCACCTCGACCCCCGGCACAGATACGCAGTATTTT
>few|TRBV12-3/TRBV12-4|TRBJ2-2|-
CASLSQGSRELFF
TGTGCCAGCCTTAGTCAGGGAAGTCGGGAGCTGTTTTTT
>few|TRBV6-5|TRBJ1-6|-
CASSYSLVPAGQYNSPLHF
TGTGCCAGCAGTTACTCGTTGGTTCCGGCAGGGCAATATAATTCACCCCTCCACTTT
>-|TRBV28|TRBJ2-1|TRBD2
CASSSAGGTGNEQFF
TGTGCCAGCAGTTCCGCGGGGGGGACGGGCAATGAGCAGTTCTTC
>few|TRBV10-3|TRBJ2-5|-
CAISEGQETQYF
TGTGCCATCAGTGAGGGTCAAGAGACCCAGTACTTC
>few|TRBV5-1|TRBJ2-1|-
CASSSWKGGSYNEQFF
TGCGCCAGCAGCTCCTGGAAGGGGGGATCCTACAATGAGCAGTTCTTC
>-|TRBV7-2|TRBJ1-1|-
CASSLDPVGNTEAFF
TGTGCCAGCAGCTTAGACCCCGTTGGGAACACTGAAGCTTTCTTT
>-|TRBV12-3/TRBV12-4|TRBJ2-7|TRBD1
CASRRQGIAYEQYF
TGTGCCAGCAGGAGACAGGGGATCGCGTACGAGCAGTACTTC
>many|TRBV24-1|TRBJ2-1|TRBD2
CATSGGTSGGNNEQFF
TGTGCCACCAGTGGGGGGACTAGCGGGGGCAACAATGAGCAGTTCTTC
>few|TRBV28|TRBJ2-5|-
CASRNPGEETQYF
TGTGCCAGCAGAAACCCAGGGGAGGAGACCCAGTACTTC
>-|TRBV7-2|TRBJ2-3|-
CASSLPGLISYF
TGTGCCAGCAGCTTACCCGGACTAATTTCGTATTTT
>many|TRBV11-2|TRBJ2-3|TRBD2
CASTLTGGGTDTQYF
TGTGCCAGCACCCTAACGGGGGGAGGGACAGATACGCAGTATTTT
>few|TRBV7-9|TRBJ1-5|TRBD1
CASSEDRAVNQPQHF
TGTGCCAGCAGCGAGGACAGGGCTGTGAATCAGCCCCAGCATTTT
>-|TRBV24-1|TRBJ2-3|-
CATSGRGPDTDTQYF
TGTGCCACCAGTGGAAGGGGCCCTGACACAGATACGCAGTATTTT
>few|TRBV5-1|TRBJ1-1|-
CASSLFGPTEAFF
TGCGCCAGCAGCTTGTTTGGTCCCACTGAAGCTTTCTTT
>-|TRBV7-6|TRBJ2-6|-
CASSPFQGISGANVLTF
TGTGCCAGCAGCCCCTTCCAGGGGATATCTGGGGCCAACGTCCTGACTTTC
>-|TRBV12-3/TRBV12-4|TRBJ2-5|-
CASTPGGSWETQYF
TGTGCCAGCACCCCGGGTGGGAGTTGGGAGACCCAGTACTTC
>few|TRBV5-1|TRBJ1-1|TRBD1
CASSNRDRTKNTEAFF
TGCGCCAGCAGCAACCGGGACAGAACAAAGAACACTGAAGCTTTCTTT
>-|TRBV7-9|TRBJ2-5|-
CASSLTGRAQETQYF
TGTGCCAGCAGCTTGACAGGGAGGGCCCAAGAGACCCAGTACTTC
>-|TRBV4-3|TRBJ2-7|-
CASSQEPSGTHYEQYF
TGCGCCAGCAGCCAAGAACCCTCAGGGACCCACTACGAGCAGTACTTC
>once|TRBV6-1|TRBJ2-5|-
CASSPMWGAGGETQYF
TGTGCCAGCAGTCCGATGTGGGGGGCAGGTGGAGAGACCCAGTACTTC
>-|TRBV15|TRBJ1-2|-
CATSRDLVVSYGYTF
TGTGCCACCAGCAGAGATTTGGTGGTCAGCTATGGCTACACCTTC
>-|TRBV29-1|TRBJ2-7|-
CSVEGKTYEQYF
TGCAGCGTTGAAGGGAAAACCTACGAGCAGTACTTC
>few|TRBV20-1|TRBJ2-5|TRBD2
CSARLAVTGTQYF
TGCAGTGCTCGTCTAGCGGTGACTGGGACCCAGTACTTC
>-|TRBV20-1|TRBJ1-1|-
CSARGGNMNTEAFF
TGCAGTGCTCGGGGAGGAAACATGAACACTGAAGCTTTCTTT
>-|TRBV7-8|TRBJ2-5|TRBD2
CASTPGRAQETQYF
TGTGCCAGCACCCCAGGGAGGGCTCAAGAGACCCAGTACTTC
>-|TRBV18|TRBJ2-3|TRBD1
CASSPGGQVDTQYF
TGTGCCAGCTCACCAGGGGGACAGGTTGATACGCAGTATTTT
>few|TRBV7-9|TRBJ1-2|-
CASSAPGFGYTF
TGTGCCAGCAGCGCACCGGGTTTTGGGTACACCTTC
>-|TRBV27|TRBJ2-7|-
CASSLAGPLYEQYF
TGTGCCAGCAGTTTAGCAGGGCCCCTTTACGAGCAGTACTTC
>-|TRBV4-1|TRBJ1-5|-
CASSLNQQGNQPQHF
TGCGCCAGCAGCCTGAATCAGCAGGGCAATCAGCCCCAGCATTTT
>few|TRBV6-1|TRBJ1-2|-
CASKQGTDSYGYTF
TGTGCCAGCAAACAAGGCACAGACTCCTATGGCTACACCTTC
>many|TRBV7-9|TRBJ1-4|TRBD1
CASSPQGARNEKLFF
TGTGCCAGCAGTCCTCAGGGGGCGAGAAATGAAAAACTGTTTTTT
>-|TRBV6-6|TRBJ2-1|-
CASSPTAIDEQFF
TGTGCCAGCAGTCCTACCGCAATCGATGAGCAGTTCTTC
>many|TRBV5-1|TRBJ2-5|-
CASQKGNNQETQYF
TGCGCCAGCCAAAAAGGGAACAACCAAGAGACCCAGTACTTC
>-|TRBV25-1|TRBJ1-5|TRBD1
CASSWDSENQPQHF
TGTGCCAGCAGTTGGGACAGCGAAAATCAGCCCCAGCATTTT
>-|TRBV20-1|TRBJ2-5|-
CSAPGQNQETQYF
TGCAGTGCTCCTGGGCAGAACCAAGAGACCCAGTACTTC
>-|TRBV2|TRBJ2-1|TRBD2
CASSESRGGLNEQFF
TGTGCCAGCAGTGAATCGCGGGGGGGCTTGAATGAGCAGTTCTTC
>few|TRBV7-2|TRBJ2-3|TRBD1
CASSAGGQGPSRDTQYF
TGTGCCAGCAGTGCTGGGGGACAGGGGCCTAGCCGAGATACGCAGTATTTT
>few|TRBV2|TRBJ2-3|-
CASSEEGRLDTQYF
TGTGCCAGCAGTGAAGAGGGAAGGTTGGATACGCAGTATTTT
>few|TRBV3-1|TRBJ1-2|TRBD1
CASSQESRGLTF
TGTGCCAGCAGCCAAGAATCCAGGGGGCTCACCTTC
>-|TRBV5-1|TRBJ1-2|TRBD1
CASSLEAGGIYGYTF
TGCGCCAGCAGCTTGGAGGCAGGGGGTATCTATGGCTACACCTTC
>few|TRBV28|TRBJ1-2|TRBD1
CASSEQGPYYGYTF
TGTGCCAGCAGTGAACAGGGGCCCTACTATGGCTACACCTTC
>-|TRBV5-5|TRBJ1-1|-
CASSNWDLLSYAEAFF
TGTGCCAGCAGCAACTGGGACTTATTGTCTTACGCTGAAGCTTTCTTT
>many|TRBV28|TRBJ1-1|-
CASSSFVDTEAFF
TGTGCCAGCAGTTCCTTTGTAGACACTGAAGCTTTCTTT